The entry below describes one T cell receptor beta chain. Its antigen is not identified. This entry belongs to a study of T-cell reconstitution after alpha-beta-depleted transplantation in children. Unique molecular identifiers were used to barcode this TCRbeta library. TCRdb called the PCR reads again in MiXCR, with one record for every CDR3 protein. The profile shows 450,000 to 550,000 distinct CDR3 sequences, 11% of them singletons. The CDR3 extends over 16 amino acids. Germline V gene lookup returns CDR1 SGHDT and CDR2 YYEEEE. V shed 3 bases and J 3 bases; nucleotides not matched to a gene: 7. Study-level points and caveats: Hyperexpanded clones declined; after one year, newly produced T cells mostly supplied diversity. Surviving recipient T cells and thymic progenitors accounted for the high day-60 TCRbeta diversity observed in some patients. In patients about two months after transplant, alpha-beta T cells reportedly arose from several hundred expanded graft clones.

The receptor's source is a female patient aged 2-9 years who had a stem cell transplant for aplastic anemia, so the T cells may come from the graft donor. The sample consisted of PBMCs, mostly from graft donor cells, taken 180 days after TCRalphabeta/CD19-depleted stem cell transplant. The rearrangement uses TRBV5-6 and TRBJ1-5; 9 bases map to TRBD1. CDR3 in DNA: TGTGCCAGCAGCTCGCGGGACAGGGCCCTCAATCAGCCCCAGCATTTT. Translated, it gives CASSSRDRALNQPQHF. Supplemented by reference TRBV5-6 and TRBJ1-5, the full variable domain reads DAGVTQSPTHLIKTRGQQVTLRCSPKSGHDTVSWYQQALGQGPQFIFQYYEEEERQRGNFPDRFSGHQFPNYSSELNVNALLLGDSALYLCASSSRDRALNQPQHFGDGTRLSIL.